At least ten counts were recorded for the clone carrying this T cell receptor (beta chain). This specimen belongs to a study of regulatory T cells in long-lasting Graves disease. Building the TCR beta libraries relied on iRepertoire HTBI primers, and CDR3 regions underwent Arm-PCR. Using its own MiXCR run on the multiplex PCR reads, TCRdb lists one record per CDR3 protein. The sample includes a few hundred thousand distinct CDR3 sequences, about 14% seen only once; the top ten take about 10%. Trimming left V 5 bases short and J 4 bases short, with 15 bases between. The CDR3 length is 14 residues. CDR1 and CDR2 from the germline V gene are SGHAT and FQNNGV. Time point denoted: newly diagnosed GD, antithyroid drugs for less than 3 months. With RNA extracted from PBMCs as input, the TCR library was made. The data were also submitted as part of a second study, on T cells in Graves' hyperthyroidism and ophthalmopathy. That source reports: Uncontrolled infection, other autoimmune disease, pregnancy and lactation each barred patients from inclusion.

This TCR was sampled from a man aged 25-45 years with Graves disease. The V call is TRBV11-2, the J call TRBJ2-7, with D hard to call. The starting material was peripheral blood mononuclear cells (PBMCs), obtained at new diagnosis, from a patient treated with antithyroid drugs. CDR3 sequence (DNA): TGTGCCAGCAGCACCTCCCACCCATATTACGAGCAGTACTTC. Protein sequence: CASSTSHPYYEQYF.